This TCR beta chain originates from a study of shared clonotypes between healthy human individuals. Points from the study as a whole: Few donors restricted represented genetic and exposure-history diversity.

Assay runs were performed at deep level. The protocol was immunoSEQ multiplex PCR, while the TCRdb copy is restricted to in-frame clones and leaves out a portion. Seen here are around 510,000 clones, roughly 79% observed once, and the top ten hold 12%. Remarks on this clone: Its antigen is as yet unknown.

The germline V and J ends were trimmed by 0 bases and 5 bases, with 5 bases remaining between them. Germline V CDR1 and CDR2: LGHNA, YNFKEQ. This CDR3 is 13 amino acids long. Sequenced input: PBMCs. The J gene is TRBJ1-5, the V gene TRBV4-2; D gene ambiguous. This clonotype was obtained from a woman aged 40-49 years in good health. Some clones in this sample may be carry-over from other donors' samples. In nucleotides, the CDR3 is TGTGCCAGCAGCCAAGAGAGGGATCAGCCCCAGCATTTT. It is translated as CASSQERDQPQHF.